Listed below are T cell receptor beta chains from one sample, sequenced in a study of T cells in Graves' hyperthyroidism and ophthalmopathy. TCRdb reprocessed the multiplex PCR reads with MiXCR, giving one entry per CDR3 protein. The table includes 650,000 to 850,000 distinct CDR3 sequences, about 17% detected once. Sequencing was carried out using blood. Receptors were obtained from a woman aged 45-65 years with Graves' hyperthyroidism that later progressed to Graves' ophthalmopathy. CDR3s include the opening cysteine and the closing phenylalanine or tryptophan.

V	J	CDR3
TRBV27	TRBJ1-2	CASRPLGQIYGYTF
TRBV12-3/TRBV12-4	TRBJ1-2	CASSFNYGYTF
TRBV18	TRBJ2-3	CASSPSLDSTDTQYF
TRBV19	TRBJ1-4	CASSMYDRSSEKLFF
TRBV6-1	TRBJ2-1	CASSPKDSFPLSDEQFF
TRBV3-1	TRBJ1-2	CASSPVVGANNYGYTF
TRBV6-2/TRBV6-3	TRBJ1-2	CASSYEGGPGYTF
TRBV2	TRBJ2-1	CASSDAGGKDNEQFF
TRBV3-1	TRBJ2-5	CASSQVRQTQYF
TRBV3-1	TRBJ2-1	CASSQNIQSYNEQFF
TRBV11-2	TRBJ2-1	CASRGLAGGHEQFF
TRBV20-1	TRBJ1-2	CSAKQGIYGYTF
TRBV5-4	TRBJ1-2	CASSPRRIPSSYGYTF
TRBV18	TRBJ2-6	CASSLDYSGANVLTF
TRBV2	TRBJ2-3	CASSGNVADTQYF
TRBV28	TRBJ2-7	CASRRTSGGPYEQYF
TRBV2	TRBJ1-5	CASSEIGFNQPQHF
TRBV30	TRBJ2-3	CAWKVAGASTDTQYF
TRBV12-5	TRBJ2-5	CARIPAGTKIKGETQYF
TRBV6-5	TRBJ2-5	CASSYSVMGETQYF
TRBV20-1	TRBJ1-3	CSASSQIPGNTIYF
TRBV11-2	TRBJ2-3	CASSFRGGGRSSTDTQYF
TRBV29-1	TRBJ1-1	CSVEGGAGWNTEAFF
TRBV7-2	TRBJ2-3	CASSTRTGPYGTQYF
TRBV20-1	TRBJ2-7	CSAEDRYEQYF
TRBV7-2	TRBJ1-4	CASSLSVLNEKLFF
TRBV6-2/TRBV6-3	TRBJ1-1	CASSFDSPSTEAFF
TRBV6-2/TRBV6-3	.	CASSPHLDRGTLRGNEQYF
TRBV6-5	TRBJ1-2	CASSYSRGLGGYTF
TRBV24-1	TRBJ1-3	CATSDLTPGQLGNTIYF
TRBV3-1	TRBJ2-5	CASSRDRVGGQYF
TRBV5-1	TRBJ1-1	CASSWTANTEAFF
TRBV12-3/TRBV12-4	TRBJ1-2	CASSSSGVRYGYTF
TRBV3-1	TRBJ2-1	CASSQGPSGYYNEQFF
TRBV7-3	TRBJ2-1	CASSYQPGTNNEQFF
TRBV3-1	TRBJ2-4	CASSLAALAKNIQYF
TRBV7-8	TRBJ2-7	CASSLAGTGFYEQYF
TRBV5-6	TRBJ2-5	CASSPGAGSKVHF
TRBV15	TRBJ2-2	CATSRDSGRNTGELFF
TRBV5-1	TRBJ2-1	CASSSIAGGPHNEQFF